The 28 T cell receptor beta chains below were found in one sample sequenced in a study of Ad26.COV2.S vaccination and SARS-CoV-2 variants. Stated treatment: approximately 18 received Ad26.COV2.S at low or high dose, single or two shots; 5 received placebo; per-sample allocation not given. Samples were taken on day 63 after the first vaccine or placebo injection. The assay was immunoSEQ multiplex PCR, and TCRdb's table has in-frame clones only and misses some. The table shows hundreds of thousands of clones, with approximately 92% occurring only once. Sample: peripheral blood, taken in a trial of Ad26.COV2.S vaccine versus placebo. Receptor source: a person between 18 and 60 years old who received the Ad26.COV2.S COVID-19 vaccine or a placebo.

The chain employs TRBV25-1 and TRBJ2-7; D is unclear. Germline-derived CDR1 and CDR2 are MGHDK and SYGVNS. Trimming cost V 1 base and J 3 bases, with 16 bases left between them. The CDR3 extends over 16 amino acids. The CDR3 is CASSESRAAVNYEQYF. The CDR3 region has the DNA TGTGCCAGCAGTGAATCTAGGGCAGCTGTTAACTACGAGCAGTACTTC.

This chain joins TRBV29-1 and TRBJ2-7, with D hard to call. Germline CDR1 is SQVTM and CDR2 is ANQGSEA. Trimming removed 4 bases at V and 3 bases at J, with 7 bases between. The CDR3 extends over 11 amino acids. The DNA for the CDR3 is TGCAGCGTTGCGGTCCACTACGAGCAGTACTTC. Encoded protein: CSVAVHYEQYF.

The chain links TRBV11-2 to TRBJ1-5, with 9 bases matching TRBD1. This CDR3 comprises 16 residues. Looked up from germline, CDR1 is SGHAT and CDR2 is FQNNGV. After removal of 2 bases from V and 6 bases from J, the junction contained 8 bases not matched to a gene. As DNA, the CDR3 is TGTGCCAGCAGCTTATGGCGGGGACAGGGCTGTCAGCCCCAGCATTTT. It yields the protein CASSLWRGQGCQPQHF.

The J gene is TRBJ2-3, the V gene TRBV9, with 8 bases that match TRBD2. V lost 0 bases, J lost 2 bases, and 5 bases stayed unmatched. The CDR3 contains 16 residues. CDR1 SGDLS and CDR2 YYNGEE come from the germline V gene. The CDR3 nucleotides read TGTGCCAGCAGCGTAGCGCATAGCGGGGCCACAGATACGCAGTATTTT. This translates into CASSVAHSGATDTQYF. Combining the CDR3 with reference TRBV9 and TRBJ2-3 gives the whole variable domain DSGVTQTPKHLITATGQRVTLRCSPRSGDLSVYWYQQSLDQGLQFLIQYYNGEERAKGNILERFSAQQFPDLHSELNLSSLELGDSALYFCASSVAHSGATDTQYFGPGTRLTVL.

This chain joins TRBV5-8 and TRBJ2-1; D perhaps matches TRBD1 (5 bases). This CDR3 has 16 residues. From germline, CDR1 is SGHTS and CDR2 YDEGEE. V gave up 0 bases and J gave up 4 bases, with 14 bases separating them. For the CDR3, the DNA is TGTGCCAGCAGCTTGGGATGGGGCGCAGGGTACAATGAGCAGTTCTTC. Its protein product is CASSLGWGAGYNEQFF.

The chain couples TRBV15 to TRBJ1-2; 11 bases map to TRBD1. The germline V gene encodes CDR1 LNHNV and CDR2 YYDKDF (reference sequence). With V trimmed by 3 bases and J by 6 bases, 3 bases remained unmatched. This CDR3 has 14 residues. CDR3 sequence: CATSRDRGQNGYTF. The CDR3 DNA reads TGTGCCACCAGCAGGGACAGGGGGCAGAATGGCTACACCTTC.

The chain is built from TRBV19 and TRBJ1-5; D is undetermined. V lost 4 bases and J 1 base, leaving 14 bases between the germline ends. The CDR3 has 16 residues. Germline V gene lookup returns CDR1 LNHDA and CDR2 SQIVND (reference sequence). The DNA for the CDR3 is TGTGCCAGTAGTACCCCCTCATGGATGAGCAATCAGCCCCAGCATTTT. Its protein is CASSTPSWMSNQPQHF.

This sequence joins TRBV30 and TRBJ2-1; D gene uncertain. Germline values: CDR1 GTSNPN, CDR2 SVGIG (reference sequence). With 6 bases removed from V and 0 bases from J, the gap between germline ends came to 15 bases. There are 15 residues in the CDR3. CDR3 in amino acids: CACRSVQSSYNEQFF. DNA for the CDR3: TGTGCCTGTAGATCGGTCCAGAGCTCCTACAATGAGCAGTTCTTC.

V usage is TRBV3-1 (or the pseudogene TRBV3-2) and J usage is TRBJ2-3; 16 bases line up with TRBD2. The CDR3 has 18 amino acids. In germline, CDR1 is LGHDT, CDR2 YNNKEL (reference sequence). The junction had 9 bases not matched to a gene; V was cut back by 3 bases and J by 6 bases. The CDR3 region is CASSHPGLAGGLSDTQYF. The CDR3 bases are TGTGCCAGCAGCCACCCGGGACTAGCGGGGGGGCTGTCTGATACGCAGTATTTT.

The CDR3: CASSQVGLAGRSSYNEQFF. In DNA form, the CDR3 reads TGCGCCAGCAGCCAAGTCGGCCTAGCGGGGAGAAGCTCCTACAATGAGCAGTTCTTC. This chain links TRBV4-1 with TRBJ2-1; TRBD2 agrees at 9 bases. The ends lost 1 base at V and 0 bases at J; junction bases unmatched: 10. The CDR3 loop spans 19 amino acids. Per the germline V gene, CDR1 is MGHRA and CDR2 is YSYEKL.

The chain employs TRBV6-5 and TRBJ1-1; D uncertain. The V end lost 8 bases, the J end lost 2 bases, and 12 bases lay between the germline ends. This CDR3 is built from 13 residues. CDR1 and CDR2 (germline): MNHEY, SVGAGI. The CDR3 nucleotides are TGTGCCAGCGCGGCGGGCCGAAACACTGAAGCTTTCTTT. It is translated as CASAAGRNTEAFF.

J is TRBJ2-7 and V is TRBV5-6; D is perhaps TRBD1 (6 bases). Between the trimmed V and J ends, which lost 1 base and 0 bases, there was a span of 14 bases. This CDR3 spans 16 amino acids. The V gene's germline CDR1 is SGHDT and CDR2 YYEEEE. CDR3 region: CASSLSARGLSYEQYF. The CDR3 nucleotides read TGTGCCAGCAGCTTGTCGGCCAGGGGCCTCTCCTACGAGCAGTACTTC.

This clone is a singleton in its sample. V and J are TRBV7-2 and TRBJ2-7; no firm D call. This CDR3 is built from 13 residues. Germline CDR1 and CDR2: SGHTA and FQGNSA. Trimming took off 4 bases at V and 0 bases at J, with 7 bases between the two ends. Written as DNA, the CDR3 is TGTGCCAGCAGCTCAAGTCGCTCCTACGAGCAGTACTTC. It translates to CASSSSRSYEQYF.

The gene calls are TRBV9 and TRBJ1-3, with D hard to call. This CDR3 region has 14 residues. Germline V gene lookup returns CDR1 SGDLS and CDR2 YYNGEE. With 3 bases removed from V and 0 bases from J, the gap between germline ends came to 7 bases. The CDR3 protein is CASSGKDSGNTIYF. CDR3 coding DNA: TGTGCCAGCAGCGGAAAAGACTCTGGAAACACCATATATTTT.

The V gene is TRBV4-3, the J gene TRBJ2-1; D may match TRBD1 or TRBD2 (5 bases each). Germline loops: CDR1 LGHNA, CDR2 YSLEER. This CDR3 has 18 amino acids. Trimming left V 0 bases short and J 2 bases short, with 17 bases between. The CDR3 DNA sequence: TGCGCCAGCAGCCAAGACCCTTCTGGGGGTCGTACCTACAATGAGCAGTTCTTC. Translating gives CASSQDPSGGRTYNEQFF.

The chain uses TRBV27 and TRBJ2-7, with a weak D call TRBD1 (5 bases). The CDR3 consists of 15 residues. Germline V lookup: CDR1 MNHEY, CDR2 SMNVEV (reference sequence). V gave up 3 bases and J gave up 5 bases, with 17 bases separating them. The CDR3 nucleotides read TGTGCCAGCAGTTTTCTAGATCGTCAGGGCCACGAGCAGTACTTC. Translating gives CASSFLDRQGHEQYF.

The chain uses TRBV30 and TRBJ2-2, with D possibly TRBD2 on 6 matching bases. This CDR3 region has 14 residues. The germline V and J ends were trimmed by 1 base and 4 bases, with 10 bases remaining between them. From germline, CDR1 is GTSNPN and CDR2 SVGIG (reference sequence). Here the CDR3 reads CAWSEGLGTGELFF. The CDR3 nucleotides are TGTGCCTGGAGTGAGGGACTCGGCACCGGGGAGCTGTTTTTT. The full variable domain, completed using reference TRBV30 and TRBJ2-2, is SQTIHQWPATLVQPVGSPLSLECTVEGTSNPNLYWYRQAAGRGLQLLFYSVGIGQISSEVPQNLSASRPQDRQFILSSKKLLLSDSGFYLCAWSEGLGTGELFFGEGSRLTVL.

The chain is built from TRBV7-9 and TRBJ1-1; D call uncertain. This CDR3 spans 15 amino acids. Per germline, CDR1 SEHNR and CDR2 FQNEAQ (reference sequence). Trimming stripped 4 bases from V and 3 bases from J, with 15 bases between. The CDR3 sequence is CASSSMNRIHTEAFF. The DNA of the CDR3 is TGTGCCAGCAGCTCGATGAACCGGATACACACTGAAGCTTTCTTT.

This chain links TRBV7-2 with TRBJ2-7, with 9 nucleotides matching TRBD2. Germline CDR1 and CDR2: SGHTA and FQGNSA. With 2 bases clipped from V and 4 bases from J, the junction kept 6 bases outside the gene matches. The CDR3 spans 15 residues. The CDR3 protein is CASSLTAGGWYEQYF. CDR3 DNA: TGTGCCAGCAGCTTAACAGCGGGGGGCTGGTACGAGCAGTACTTC.

This chain uses TRBV11-2 with TRBJ1-1; the D gene is possibly TRBD1 (6 bases). The CDR3 has 15 residues. Germline assignment: CDR1 SGHAT and CDR2 FQNNGV. Trimming removed 1 base at V and 7 bases at J, with 16 bases between. The CDR3 loop reads CASSLGSTGGGEAFF. The DNA for the CDR3 is TGTGCCAGCAGCTTAGGCTCTACGGGAGGGGGTGAAGCTTTCTTT. Full variable domain (rest looked up from reference TRBV11-2 and TRBJ1-1): EAGVAQSPRYKIIEKRQSVAFWCNPISGHATLYWYQQILGQGPKLLIQFQNNGVVDDSQLPKDRFSAERLKGVDSTLKIQPAKLEDSAVYLCASSLGSTGGGEAFFGQGTRLTVV.

V gene TRBV5-4 combines with J gene TRBJ2-1; 7 bases fit TRBD1. Looked up from germline, CDR1 is SGHNT and CDR2 is YYREEE (reference sequence). This CDR3 is 16 amino acids long. The V and J ends lost 5 bases and 8 bases, in that order; junction bases with no gene match: 16. The CDR3 spells CASREPGQTSSDEQFF. CDR3 coding DNA: TGTGCCAGCAGAGAACCGGGACAGACGTCGAGCGATGAGCAGTTCTTC. The whole variable domain, remainder taken from reference TRBV5-4 and TRBJ2-1, is ETGVTQSPTHLIKTRGQQVTLRCSSQSGHNTVSWYQQALGQGPQFIFQYYREEENGRGNFPPRFSGLQFPNYSSELNVNALELDDSALYLCASREPGQTSSDEQFFGPGTRLTVL.

V gene TRBV30 combines with J gene TRBJ2-7, with D possibly matching TRBD2 (5 bases). Looked up from germline, CDR1 is GTSNPN and CDR2 is SVGIG (reference sequence). V lost 0 bases, J lost 4 bases, and 10 bases lay in between. The CDR3 runs to 13 residues. The CDR3 DNA follows: TGTGCCTGGAGTGTACTAGAGGGATACGAGCAGTACTTC. Its protein is CAWSVLEGYEQYF.

The J gene is TRBJ1-2, the V gene TRBV10-3, with D uncertain. The CDR3 loop spans 13 amino acids. Germline values: CDR1 ENHRY, CDR2 SYGVKD. The V gene lost 8 bases and the J gene lost 3 bases, with 13 bases spanning the gap. CDR3 DNA: TGTGCCATCGGGCAGCCCATTTACTATGGCTACACCTTC. As protein: CAIGQPIYYGYTF.

The chain carries TRBV7-9 and TRBJ1-2; 8 nucleotides match TRBD1. Germline lookup yields CDR1 SEHNR and CDR2 FQNEAQ (reference sequence). Trimming at V came to 0 bases and at J to 4 bases, leaving 13 bases not matched to a gene. The CDR3 has 18 amino acids. The CDR3 is CASSLAVDRTDRGYGYTF. The CDR3 bases are TGTGCCAGCAGCTTAGCCGTCGACCGAACAGACAGGGGCTATGGCTACACCTTC.

Worth noting for this clone: One junction end does not reproduce the germline sequence, and a read error may be involved. V gene TRBV4-1 combines with J gene TRBJ2-1, with a possible D match to TRBD2 (5 bases). Germline lookup yields CDR1 MGHRA and CDR2 YSYEKL. The CDR3 extends over 16 amino acids. The CDR3 DNA is TGCGCCAGCAGCCAAGTTATTCTAGCCTCCCACAATGAGCAGTTCTTC. It yields the protein CASSQVILASHNEQFF.

The chain recombines TRBV7-8 with TRBJ1-2; D is unclear. CDR3 size: 15 residues. V gave up 1 base and J gave up 1 base, with 10 bases separating them. CDR1 and CDR2 (germline): SGHVS, FQNEAQ. In DNA, the CDR3 is TGTGCCAGCAGCTTAGGTAGCTTCCTTAACTATGGCTACACCTTC. This codes for CASSLGSFLNYGYTF.

V gene TRBV5-1 combines with J gene TRBJ2-2, with TRBD1 identical over 10 bases. The CDR3 extends over 16 amino acids. The V gene's germline CDR1 is SGHRS and CDR2 YFSETQ. Unmatched junction bases numbered 6, after V lost 4 bases and J lost 3 bases. CDR3 sequence reads: CASSTGQGVDTGELFF. As DNA, the CDR3 is TGCGCCAGCAGCACAGGACAGGGGGTGGACACCGGGGAGCTGTTTTTT.

The rearrangement uses TRBV6-6 and TRBJ1-5, with D possibly being TRBD1 (5 bases). Germline V CDR1 and CDR2: MNHNY, SVGAGI (reference sequence). V gave up 8 bases and J gave up 9 bases, with 17 bases separating them. This CDR3 has 13 amino acids. The CDR3 spells CASHGADLWPQHF. In nucleotides, the CDR3 is TGTGCCAGCCATGGGGCAGATTTATGGCCCCAGCATTTT.